This is a list of T cell receptor beta chains from one sample in a study of identical twins. TCRdb itself ran the 5' RACE reads through MiXCR, one entry per CDR3 protein. Of roughly 690,000 distinct CDR3 sequences in the sample, 5.5% to 6.5% are singletons; the top ten hold around 1.9%. What was sequenced was naive T cells sorted from blood. These receptors came from a young man in good health. The CDR3 runs from the conserved cysteine through the conserved F or W. Each record gives: CDR3 length, D gene, J gene, V gene, clone size, CDR3 protein, CDR3 DNA. A D gene is named only where the DNA matches it firmly. For some rows the clone size is stated as once, few or many, or as a class when expanded; others skip it.

>13|NA|TRBJ2-3|TRBV7-9|few
CASRRGFPDTQYF
TGTGCCAGCAGACGGGGTTTTCCAGATACGCAGTATTTT
>13|NA|TRBJ1-2|TRBV27|many
CASSLGAYYGYTF
TGTGCCAGCAGTTTAGGAGCATACTATGGCTACACCTTC
>15|NA|TRBJ2-5|TRBV12-3/TRBV12-4|many
CASSLDGRSQETQYF
TGTGCCAGCAGTTTGGACGGGAGATCCCAAGAGACCCAGTACTTC
>14|NA|TRBJ1-5|TRBV20-1|many
CSARDRMSNQPQHF
TGCAGTGCCCGTGACAGGATGAGCAATCAGCCCCAGCATTTT
>14|NA|TRBJ1-6|TRBV12-3/TRBV12-4|NA
CASNGGRADSPLHF
TGTGCCAGCAATGGGGGCAGGGCGGATTCACCCCTCCACTTT
>17|TRBD1|TRBJ1-2|TRBV27|NA
CASSLSLRDRGVDGYTF
TGTGCCAGCAGTTTATCTCTACGTGACAGGGGTGTGGATGGCTACACCTTC
>13|TRBD2|TRBJ2-7|TRBV6-2/TRBV6-3|few
CASSLGLATEQYF
TGTGCCAGCAGCCTGGGACTAGCGACCGAGCAGTACTTC
>15|TRBD2|TRBJ2-1|TRBV7-9|few
CASSAKGRANGEQFF
TGTGCCAGCAGCGCAAAAGGGAGGGCCAACGGTGAGCAGTTCTTC
>15|NA|TRBJ2-1|TRBV12-3/TRBV12-4|many
CASEEGPPSYNEQFF
TGTGCCAGCGAAGAGGGTCCGCCTTCCTACAATGAGCAGTTCTTC
>12|NA|TRBJ1-3|TRBV11-2|NA
CASSLQGRPIYF
TGTGCCAGCAGCTTACAGGGGAGGCCCATATATTTT
>14|NA|TRBJ2-3|TRBV6-1|few
CASSALSPPNTQYF
TGTGCCAGCAGTGCACTTTCCCCTCCCAATACGCAGTATTTT
>20|TRBD1|TRBJ2-6|TRBV5-1|few
CASSLPGQSLTPSGANVLTF
TGCGCCAGCAGCCTCCCGGGACAGAGTTTGACGCCCTCTGGGGCCAACGTCCTGACTTTC